This entry describes one TCR beta chain. Its antigen is as yet unknown. This could be a read error, since a much larger clone is one nucleotide away. Using RNA template, CDR3s of TCR alpha and beta were amplified with iRepertoire arm-PCR. One entry per CDR3 protein, called by TCRdb with MiXCR from the multiplex PCR reads. The profile covers 300,000 to 400,000 distinct CDR3 sequences, with 35% to 45% appearing a single time and more than 10% taken by the ten largest. In germline, CDR1 is LGHNA, CDR2 YNFKEQ. This CDR3 contains 17 residues. The sample is drawn from a study of glioma-infiltrating T cells. Study-level findings and limits: Very few CDR3 sequences were shared between tissue and blood. Gliomas, especially low-grade, showed above-expected tissue-blood divergence; non-neoplastic patients showed below.

The specimen was glioma tissue, nonneoplastic brain tissue, or PBMCs (not recorded which). The TCR sequence derives from a human donor with low-grade glioma or glioblastoma, undergoing nonglioma brain surgery, or in good health (not recorded which). The gene calls are TRBV4-2 and TRBJ1-1; the D gene is possibly TRBD1 (6 bases). This CDR3 is CASNQGAGARMNTEAFF. The CDR3 DNA reads as TGTGCCAGCAACCAAGGGGCGGGGGCAAGGATGAACACTGAAGCTTTCTTT.